This T cell receptor beta chain was captured by sequencing in a study of cytotoxic CD8 clonotypes in ibrutinib-treated CLL. Findings and limits, study-wide: Clonality went up at ibrutinib response and then declined back toward baseline at progression.

Profiling relied on immunoSEQ multiplex PCR, and the TCRdb table lists in-frame clones only, not all of them. Altogether roughly 250,000 clones are present, 70% being singletons, with the ten largest covering less than 20%. Germline CDR1 reads SGHVS; CDR2 reads FQNEAQ. The length of the CDR3 is 13 residues. Between the trimmed V and J ends, which lost 3 bases and 7 bases, there was a span of 12 bases. Regarding this clone: Its target is unknown.

Sequences were derived from PBMCs, sampled after 24 months of ibrutinib treatment. The gene calls are TRBV7-8 and TRBJ2-5; D might be TRBD1 or TRBD2, each matching 6 bases. This TCR came from a human donor with chronic lymphocytic leukemia. CDR3 sequence (DNA): TGTGCCAGCAGCTTCGACCCGGGGGCGACCCAGTACTTC. Its translation: CASSFDPGATQYF.